This TCR beta chain derives from a study of cytomegalovirus exposure and HLA in healthy donors. Study-wide findings and caveats: In a later analysis, a genetic analysis reported fewer productive-TCR N-insertions in an Asian-associated ancestry cluster than the cohort average. Later analysis showed most CMV-associated TCR beta chains appearing HLA-restricted. The study listed 164 cytomegalovirus-associated TCR beta chains.

V gave up 2 bases and J gave up 2 bases; unmatched junction bases: 9. This CDR3 is built from 17 residues. Germline V gene data show CDR1 as LNHDA and CDR2 as SQIVND (reference sequence). Primers included in the PCR were 60 Vbeta and 13 Jbeta primers. Only in-frame clones appear in the TCRdb table, and some are missing; sequencing was by immunoSEQ multiplex PCR. The sample has about 150,000 clones, approximately 80% seen once. Of note for this clone: The antigen is not known.

This receptor was obtained from a young man in good health and CMV-seropositive. The sample comprised PBMCs. The chain joins TRBV19 to TRBJ2-7; 10 bases are shared with TRBD2. CDR3 amino acids: CASSIYPVSGRAYEQYF. Here the CDR3 DNA reads TGTGCCAGTAGTATATATCCCGTGAGCGGGAGGGCCTACGAGCAGTACTTC.